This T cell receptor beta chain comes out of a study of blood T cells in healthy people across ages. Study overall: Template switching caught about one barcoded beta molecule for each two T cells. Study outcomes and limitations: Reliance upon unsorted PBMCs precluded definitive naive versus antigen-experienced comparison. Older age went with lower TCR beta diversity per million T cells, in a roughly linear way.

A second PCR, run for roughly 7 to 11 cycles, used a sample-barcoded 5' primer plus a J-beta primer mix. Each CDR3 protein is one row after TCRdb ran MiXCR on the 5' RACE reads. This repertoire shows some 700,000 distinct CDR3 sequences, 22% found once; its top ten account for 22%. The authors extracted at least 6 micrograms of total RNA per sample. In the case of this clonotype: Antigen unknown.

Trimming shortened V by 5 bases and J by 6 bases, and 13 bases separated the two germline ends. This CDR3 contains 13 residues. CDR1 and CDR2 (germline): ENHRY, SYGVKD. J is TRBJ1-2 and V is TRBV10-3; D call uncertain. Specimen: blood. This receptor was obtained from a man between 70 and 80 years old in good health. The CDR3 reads CAISNLLGDGYTF. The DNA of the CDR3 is TGTGCCATCAGTAACCTCCTCGGGGATGGCTACACCTTC.